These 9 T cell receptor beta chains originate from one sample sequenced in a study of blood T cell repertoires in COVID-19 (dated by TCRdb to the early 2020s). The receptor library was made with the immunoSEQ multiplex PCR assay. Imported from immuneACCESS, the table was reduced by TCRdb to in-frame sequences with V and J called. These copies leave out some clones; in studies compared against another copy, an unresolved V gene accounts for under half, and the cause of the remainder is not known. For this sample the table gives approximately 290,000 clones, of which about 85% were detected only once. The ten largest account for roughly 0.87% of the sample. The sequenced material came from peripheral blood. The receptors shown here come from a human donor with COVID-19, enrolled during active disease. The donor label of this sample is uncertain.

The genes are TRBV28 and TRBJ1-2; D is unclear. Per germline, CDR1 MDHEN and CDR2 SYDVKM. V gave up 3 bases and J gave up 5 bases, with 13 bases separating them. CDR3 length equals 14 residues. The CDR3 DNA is TGTGCCAGCAGTTTGTTTGGGGAGTGGTATGGCTACACCTTC. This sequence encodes CASSLFGEWYGYTF.

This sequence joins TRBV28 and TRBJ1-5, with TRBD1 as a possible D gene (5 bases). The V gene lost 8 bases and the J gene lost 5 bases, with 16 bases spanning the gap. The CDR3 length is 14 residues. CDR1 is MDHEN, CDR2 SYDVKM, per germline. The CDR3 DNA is TGTGCCAGCTATCAGGGCGCGACCGATCAGCCCCAGCATTTT. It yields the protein CASYQGATDQPQHF.

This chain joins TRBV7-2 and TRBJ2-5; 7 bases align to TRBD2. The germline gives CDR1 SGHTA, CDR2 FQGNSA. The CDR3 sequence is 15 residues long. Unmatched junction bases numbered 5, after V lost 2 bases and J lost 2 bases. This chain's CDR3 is CASSLSGTTQETQYF. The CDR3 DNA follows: TGTGCCAGCAGCTTAAGTGGGACTACACAAGAGACCCAGTACTTC.

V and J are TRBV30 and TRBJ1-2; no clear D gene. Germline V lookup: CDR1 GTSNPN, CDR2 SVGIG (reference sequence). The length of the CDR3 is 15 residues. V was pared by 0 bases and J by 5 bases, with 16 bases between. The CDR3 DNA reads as TGTGCCTGGAGTGTAGCCGGAACGGGGAGGTATGGCTACACCTTC. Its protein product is CAWSVAGTGRYGYTF.

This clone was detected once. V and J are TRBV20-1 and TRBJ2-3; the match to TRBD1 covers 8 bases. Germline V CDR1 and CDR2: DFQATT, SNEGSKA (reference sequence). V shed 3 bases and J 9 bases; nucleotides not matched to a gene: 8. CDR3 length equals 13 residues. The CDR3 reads CSASGTGQRTQYF. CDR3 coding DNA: TGCAGTGCTAGTGGGACAGGACAAAGAACGCAGTATTTT.

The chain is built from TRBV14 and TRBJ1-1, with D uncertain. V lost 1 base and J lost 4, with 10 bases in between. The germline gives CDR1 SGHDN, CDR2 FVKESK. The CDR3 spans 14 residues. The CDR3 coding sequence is TGTGCCAGCAGCCAAGCGGGGAGTGCCACTGAAGCTTTCTTT. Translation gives CASSQAGSATEAFF.

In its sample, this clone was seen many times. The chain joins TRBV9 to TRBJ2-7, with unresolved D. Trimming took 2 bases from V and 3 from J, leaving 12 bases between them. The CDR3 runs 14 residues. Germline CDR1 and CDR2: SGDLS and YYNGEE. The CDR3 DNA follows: TGTGCCAGCAGCGTTGGCCCAGAGGTCTACGAGCAGTACTTC. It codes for CASSVGPEVYEQYF.

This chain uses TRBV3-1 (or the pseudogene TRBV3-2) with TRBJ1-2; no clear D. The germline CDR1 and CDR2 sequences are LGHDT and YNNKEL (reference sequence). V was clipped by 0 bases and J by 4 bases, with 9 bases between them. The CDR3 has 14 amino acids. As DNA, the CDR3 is TGTGCCAGCAGCCAAGAGGTCGCGTCCTATGGCTACACCTTC. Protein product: CASSQEVASYGYTF.

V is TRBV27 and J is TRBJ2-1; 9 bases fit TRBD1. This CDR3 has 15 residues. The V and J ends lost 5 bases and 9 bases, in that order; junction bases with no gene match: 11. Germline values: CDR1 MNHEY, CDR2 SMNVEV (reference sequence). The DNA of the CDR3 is TGTGCCAGCAGTCCCAGGACAGGGGTTAGTGGTGAGCAGTTCTTC. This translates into CASSPRTGVSGEQFF.